These 2 T cell receptor beta chains were all obtained from the same sample, sequenced in a study of T cell repertoires in cytomegalovirus infection. MiXCR was run by TCRdb on the reads, yielding one entry per CDR3 protein. Among 900,000 to 950,000 distinct CDR3 sequences listed, less than 40% were seen once. Their target antigens are unknown. The specimen was cultured CD8+ T cells from PBMCs, collected from culture after CMV antigen stimulation. The receptors shown here come from a human donor in good health (CMV status not recorded). Some clones in this sample may be carry-over from other donors' samples.

This clonotype occurred many times. The genes are TRBV6-1 and TRBJ2-1; possibly TRBD1 or TRBD2 for D (5 bases each). With 5 bases removed from V and 8 bases from J, the gap between germline ends came to 19 bases. The germline V gene has CDR1 MNHNS and CDR2 SASEGT. The CDR3 is 15 amino acids. DNA of the CDR3: TGTGCCAGCAGTACCCGGGACCCACTGGGGGATGAGCAGTTCTTC. Translation gives CASSTRDPLGDEQFF.

The J gene is TRBJ2-7, the V gene TRBV12-3 or TRBV12-4, with D possibly being TRBD2 (6 bases). Trimming removed 6 bases from V and 0 bases from J, with 15 bases in between. The CDR3 consists of 15 residues. DNA of the CDR3: TGTGCCAGCAGCCTCTGGGGGGAAAGCTCCTACGAGCAGTACTTC. Protein: CASSLWGESSYEQYF.